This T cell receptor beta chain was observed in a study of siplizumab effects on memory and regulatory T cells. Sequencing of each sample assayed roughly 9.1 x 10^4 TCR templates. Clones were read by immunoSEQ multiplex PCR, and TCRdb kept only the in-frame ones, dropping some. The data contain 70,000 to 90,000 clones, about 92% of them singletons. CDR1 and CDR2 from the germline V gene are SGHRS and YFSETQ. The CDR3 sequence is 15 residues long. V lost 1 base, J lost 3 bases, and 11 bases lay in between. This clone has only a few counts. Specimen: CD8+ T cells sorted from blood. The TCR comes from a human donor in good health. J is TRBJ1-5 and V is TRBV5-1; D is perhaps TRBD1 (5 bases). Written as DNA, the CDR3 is TGCGCCAGCAGCTTGTTGGGGGATGACAATCAGCCCCAGCATTTT. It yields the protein CASSLLGDDNQPQHF.